These T cell receptor beta chains were read from a single sample in a study of shared clonotypes between healthy human individuals. Profiling relied on immunoSEQ multiplex PCR, and the TCRdb table lists in-frame clones only, not all of them. The sample includes fewer than 3 million clones, approximately 90% seen only once; the top ten take approximately 0.41%. Specimen: naive CD4+ T cells from PBMCs. The receptors were gathered from a young man in good health. Some clones in this sample may be carry-over from other donors' samples. The CDR3 runs from the conserved cysteine through the conserved F or W. A D gene is named only where the DNA matches it firmly.

d_call	j_call	v_call	cdr3_aa	cdr3_nt
TRBD2	TRBJ2-2	TRBV5-1	CASSPGTSGSPGELFF	TGCGCCAGCAGCCCGGGGACTAGCGGGAGCCCCGGGGAGCTGTTTTTT
NA	TRBJ2-7	TRBV11-2	CASSLGQLSVEQYF	TGTGCCAGCAGCTTAGGGCAGTTGTCAGTCGAGCAGTACTTC
NA	TRBJ2-5	TRBV9	CASSVFSGIRETQYF	TGTGCCAGCAGCGTCTTCTCGGGAATACGGGAGACCCAGTACTTC
NA	TRBJ1-2	TRBV29-1	CSATGQGMIGYTF	TGCAGCGCCACGGGGCAAGGGATGATAGGCTACACCTTC
NA	TRBJ2-7	TRBV5-6	CASSFRLQVSSYEQYF	TGTGCCAGCAGCTTTAGGTTGCAGGTGAGCTCCTACGAGCAGTACTTC
TRBD2	TRBJ2-1	TRBV14	CASSQDVRTSGRYNEQFF	TGTGCCAGCAGCCAAGATGTGCGGACTAGCGGGAGGTACAATGAGCAGTTCTTC
TRBD2	TRBJ2-3	TRBV5-1	CATHGGRTTDTQYF	TGCGCCACCCACGGCGGGAGGACCACAGATACGCAGTATTTT
TRBD2	TRBJ2-2	TRBV7-2	CASRRLAGLDTGELFF	TGTGCCAGCAGACGACTAGCGGGACTCGACACCGGGGAGCTGTTTTTT
TRBD2	TRBJ2-2	TRBV14	CASSIQREGTGELFF	TGTGCCAGCAGCATTCAGCGGGAGGGCACCGGGGAGCTGTTTTTT
TRBD2	TRBJ2-5	TRBV7-9	CASSPGTSGLETQYF	TGTGCCAGCAGCCCCGGGACTAGCGGGCTGGAGACCCAGTACTTC
NA	TRBJ1-4	TRBV5-1	CASSLEGRDNEKLFF	TGCGCCAGCAGCTTGGAGGGCAGGGATAATGAAAAACTGTTTTTT